The 26 T cell receptor beta chains given below trace back to one sample, sequenced in a study of T cell changes during pregnancy in multiple sclerosis. Generated by immunoSEQ multiplex PCR, the TCRdb table keeps only in-frame clones and is missing some. The sample records approximately 84,000 clones, 94% being singletons. The input for sequencing was peripheral blood, taken in the third trimester of pregnancy. These receptors came from a female donor with multiple sclerosis, enrolled in a pregnancy study.

The CDR3 reads CASKIQGAYEKLFF. CDR3 nucleotides: TGTGCCAGCAAGATACAGGGGGCCTATGAAAAACTGTTTTTT. The J gene is TRBJ1-4, the V gene TRBV27; 9 bases map to TRBD1. The V gene's germline CDR1 is MNHEY and CDR2 SMNVEV (reference sequence). V was pared by 7 bases and J by 6 bases, with 6 bases of the junction left unmatched. This CDR3 contains 14 residues.

The chain carries TRBV19 and TRBJ2-3, with 8 nucleotides matching TRBD2. Germline assignment: CDR1 LNHDA and CDR2 SQIVND (reference sequence). The J segment lost 4 bases and the V segment lost 6 bases, leaving 9 bases of the junction unmatched. The CDR3 has 15 amino acids. The CDR3 spells CASSLVAGGPDTQYF. The CDR3 nucleotides are TGTGCCAGTAGCTTAGTGGCGGGGGGTCCAGATACGCAGTATTTT.

This sequence joins TRBV5-6 and TRBJ2-7; 8 positions match TRBD1. The CDR3 length is 14 residues. Unmatched junction bases numbered 9, after V lost 4 bases and J lost 6 bases. Germline lookup yields CDR1 SGHDT and CDR2 YYEEEE. The CDR3 here is CASSTWTGFTEQYF. In DNA, the CDR3 is TGTGCCAGCAGCACCTGGACAGGGTTTACCGAGCAGTACTTC.

This clone was found once. The chain couples TRBV7-8 to TRBJ2-1; the match to TRBD2 covers 14 bases. The CDR3 has 19 residues. J was trimmed by 0 bases and V by 4 bases; bases with no gene match: 8. CDR1 and CDR2 from the germline V gene are SGHVS and FQNEAQ. DNA for the CDR3: TGTGCCAGCAGCTCGGGACTAGCGGGGGCGTACAGCTCCTACAATGAGCAGTTCTTC. Residues: CASSSGLAGAYSSYNEQFF.

The gene calls are TRBV5-1 and TRBJ2-2; a possible D gene is TRBD2 (6 bases). Trimming removed 5 bases at V and 7 bases at J, with 18 bases between. This CDR3 comprises 15 residues. Germline V gives CDR1 SGHRS, CDR2 YFSETQ. CDR3 in DNA: TGCGCCAGCAGAGAACCGGGACTTGCTGGCGGGGAGCTGTTTTTT. Its translation is CASREPGLAGGELFF.

The chain is built from TRBV4-1 and TRBJ2-1; TRBD2 aligns across 12 bases. Germline assignment: CDR1 MGHRA and CDR2 YSYEKL. The V segment lost 1 base and the J segment 5 bases; nucleotides outside the gene matches: 3. The CDR3 length is 16 residues. The CDR3 DNA is TGCGCCAGCAGCCAAGCCGGACTAGCGGGGCACAATGAGCAGTTCTTC. Residues: CASSQAGLAGHNEQFF.

Only one count was recorded for this clone. The rearrangement joins TRBV25-1 to TRBJ2-7, with D possibly matching TRBD1 (5 bases). With 0 bases removed from V and 5 bases from J, the gap between germline ends came to 14 bases. This CDR3 has 15 residues. Germline V CDR1 and CDR2: MGHDK, SYGVNS. The CDR3 bases are TGTGCCAGCAGTGAATATGGTACCGGCAGGGACGAGCAGTACTTC. Protein product: CASSEYGTGRDEQYF.

The rearrangement links TRBV29-1 to TRBJ1-4; D is perhaps TRBD1 (6 bases). CDR3 size: 13 residues. The V and J ends lost 8 bases and 7 bases respectively, with 17 bases between them. From germline, CDR1 is SQVTM and CDR2 ANQGSEA. The CDR3 DNA reads as TGCAGCTCCCGGGGGGCATCCGGTGAAAAACTGTTTTTT. Its translation: CSSRGASGEKLFF.

DNA for the CDR3: TGTGCCAGCAGTGCCGGGGTGAACACTGAAGCTTTCTTT. Translation: CASSAGVNTEAFF. V is TRBV2 and J is TRBJ1-1; unclear D gene. Germline V gene lookup returns CDR1 SNHLY and CDR2 FYNNEI. There are 13 residues in the CDR3. Trimming removed 4 bases at V and 0 bases at J, with 6 bases between.

V usage is TRBV7-9 and J usage is TRBJ1-3; TRBD1 aligns across 9 bases. V dropped 4 bases and J dropped 1; count of bases not matched to a gene: 11. The CDR3 loop spans 18 amino acids. In germline, CDR1 is SEHNR, CDR2 FQNEAQ (reference sequence). CDR3 region: CASSSYAGQGLSGNTIYF. For the CDR3, the DNA is TGTGCCAGCAGCTCATACGCGGGACAGGGTCTATCTGGAAACACCATATATTTT. Based on the CDR3 plus reference TRBV7-9 and TRBJ1-3, the full variable domain is DTGVSQNPRHKITKRGQNVTFRCDPISEHNRLYWYRQTLGQGPEFLTYFQNEAQLEKSRLLSDRFSAERPKGSFSTLEIQRTEQGDSAMYLCASSSYAGQGLSGNTIYFGEGSWLTVV.

This clone has a single count. The chain couples TRBV27 to TRBJ1-6; TRBD1 might be the D (5 bases). The CDR3 extends over 14 amino acids. Trimming took 5 bases from V and 11 from J, leaving 16 bases between them. Germline V gives CDR1 MNHEY, CDR2 SMNVEV (reference sequence). The CDR3 region is CASSRSGTPAPLHF. CDR3 bases: TGTGCCAGCAGTCGATCCGGGACTCCGGCACCCCTCCACTTT.

This chain joins TRBV4-1 and TRBJ1-2; D is uncertain. Trimming left V 5 bases short and J 4 bases short, with 20 bases between. CDR3 length: 16 amino acids. The germline CDR1 and CDR2 sequences are MGHRA and YSYEKL. The CDR3 DNA reads TGCGCCAGCAGCGGGGTAGGAACGGGGTCGGCCTATGGCTACACCTTC. As protein: CASSGVGTGSAYGYTF.

The chain uses TRBV19 and TRBJ1-2, with 9 bases aligning to TRBD1. V was clipped by 5 bases and J by 6 bases; unmatched bases: 7. The CDR3 loop spans 14 amino acids. The germline CDR1 and CDR2 sequences are LNHDA and SQIVND (reference sequence). The CDR3 here is CASSFTGGGHGYTF. For the CDR3, the DNA is TGTGCCAGTAGTTTCACAGGGGGCGGGCATGGCTACACCTTC.

This rearrangement joins TRBV10-1 to TRBJ1-1, with unresolved D. Germline V gene data show CDR1 as WNHNN and CDR2 as SYGVQD (reference sequence). The CDR3 is 13 residues long. V was cut by 8 bases and J by 5 bases, with 15 bases left in between. In DNA, the CDR3 is TGCGCCAGCGGAGGAACCCTGGGGACTGAAGCTTTCTTT. Translating it yields CASGGTLGTEAFF.

V usage is TRBV4-1 and J usage is TRBJ2-1; weak D call: TRBD2 (7 bases). Trimming pared 0 bases from V and 10 bases from J, leaving 19 bases between. The CDR3 sequence is 16 residues long. CDR1 is MGHRA and CDR2 is YSYEKL in the germline V gene. CDR3 loop: CASSQESAGAEWEQFF. DNA for the CDR3: TGCGCCAGCAGCCAAGAAAGCGCGGGGGCTGAGTGGGAGCAGTTCTTC.

V and J are TRBV6-1 and TRBJ2-5; 10 nucleotides align to TRBD2. This CDR3 comprises 15 residues. With V trimmed by 4 bases and J by 0 bases, 2 bases remained unmatched. CDR1 and CDR2 from the germline V gene are MNHNS and SASEGT. CDR3 sequence reads: CASSGLAGDQETQYF. CDR3 nucleotide sequence: TGTGCCAGCAGTGGGCTAGCGGGGGACCAAGAGACCCAGTACTTC.

V usage is TRBV19 and J usage is TRBJ2-1, with 11 bases aligning to TRBD1. V dropped 8 bases and J dropped 12; count of bases not matched to a gene: 3. CDR1 is LNHDA and CDR2 is SQIVND in the germline V gene (reference sequence). The CDR3 has 11 amino acids. CDR3 DNA sequence: TGTGCCAGTTGGGGACAGGGGGTGCAGTTCTTC. Amino acids: CASWGQGVQFF.

This clone came up a few times. The chain employs TRBV14 and TRBJ1-6; D possibly corresponds to TRBD1 (6 bases). The CDR3 extends over 17 amino acids. From germline, CDR1 is SGHDN and CDR2 FVKESK. Trimming pared 4 bases from V and 7 bases from J, leaving 20 bases between. Here the CDR3 DNA reads TGTGCCAGCAGCCCAGAGTTGGCAGGGGCAAGCAATTCACCCCTCCACTTT. This encodes CASSPELAGASNSPLHF.

The rearrangement uses TRBV5-1 and TRBJ1-1; 7 bases agree with TRBD1. Germline V gene lookup returns CDR1 SGHRS and CDR2 YFSETQ. Trimming cost V 2 bases and J 6 bases; bases outside gene matches: 1. The CDR3 runs 12 residues. The CDR3 sequence: CASSLQGSEAFF. Written as DNA, the CDR3 is TGCGCCAGCAGCTTACAGGGGTCTGAAGCTTTCTTT.

The gene calls are TRBV19 and TRBJ1-2, with D maybe TRBD1 (5 bases). The germline gives CDR1 LNHDA, CDR2 SQIVND (reference sequence). Trimming removed 6 bases from V and 1 base from J, with 27 bases in between. The length of the CDR3 is 19 residues. CDR3 in DNA: TGTGCCAGTAGAGTATGGGGAGGGGACTTGACCCTGGGTAACTATGGCTACACCTTC. Its protein product is CASRVWGGDLTLGNYGYTF.

V usage is TRBV11-2 and J usage is TRBJ2-7; 9 nucleotides align to TRBD2. CDR3 length: 15 amino acids. Trimming cost V 3 bases and J 1 base; bases outside gene matches: 4. In germline, CDR1 is SGHAT, CDR2 FQNNGV. In DNA, the CDR3 is TGTGCCAGCAGCTTTGAGCGGGGGGTATCCTACGAGCAGTACTTC. Its protein is CASSFERGVSYEQYF.

V and J are TRBV6-1 and TRBJ1-2; tentatively, D is TRBD1 (5 bases). Trimming stripped 2 bases from V and 2 bases from J, with 12 bases between. Germline assignment: CDR1 MNHNS and CDR2 SASEGT. The CDR3 runs 15 residues. CDR3 in DNA: TGTGCCAGCAGTGAAATTTCGACAGCCAACTATGGCTACACCTTC. Protein sequence: CASSEISTANYGYTF.

The V and J genes are TRBV27 and TRBJ2-5; 10 bases agree with TRBD2. Germline-derived CDR1 and CDR2 are MNHEY and SMNVEV (reference sequence). V shed 9 bases, J shed 5 bases, and the junction held 6 bases outside the gene matches. This CDR3 spans 13 amino acids. The chain's CDR3 is CASSGGPLETQYF. Written as DNA, the CDR3 is TGTGCCAGTAGCGGGGGGCCCCTTGAGACCCAGTACTTC.

The chain employs TRBV6-7 and TRBJ1-1; possibly TRBD1 for D (6 bases). TRBV6-7 is an ORF, and what it does is uncertain. Trimming removed 5 bases from V and 1 base from J, with 14 bases in between. The CDR3 runs 15 residues. CDR3 nucleotide sequence: TGTGCCAGCAGTCAAATAACAGGGCGGAACACTGAAGCTTTCTTT. Amino acids: CASSQITGRNTEAFF.

This clone was observed a handful of times. The chain links TRBV19 to TRBJ2-5; 7 nucleotides agree with TRBD1. The V and J ends lost 5 bases and 3 bases, in that order; junction bases with no gene match: 3. This CDR3 spans 13 amino acids. Germline-derived CDR1 and CDR2 are LNHDA and SQIVND (reference sequence). CDR3 sequence: CASSGTVKETQYF. CDR3 DNA sequence: TGTGCCAGTAGTGGGACAGTCAAAGAGACCCAGTACTTC.

This chain connects TRBV7-2 to TRBJ2-2; D possibly corresponds to TRBD1 (7 bases). Trimming took 5 bases from V and 6 from J, leaving 16 bases between them. In germline, CDR1 is SGHTA, CDR2 FQGNSA. The CDR3 spans 15 residues. The CDR3 is CASSRRPGGSGELFF. The CDR3, as DNA: TGTGCCAGCAGCCGGAGGCCAGGGGGGTCCGGGGAGCTGTTTTTT.